One and the same sample provided the 4 T cell receptor beta chains below, sequenced in a study of monozygotic twins with inflammatory bowel disease. From its re-call of the 5' RACE reads, TCRdb lists each CDR3 protein once, without DNA. This sample's table reports roughly 320,000 distinct CDR3 sequences. Material: blood. The receptors shown here come from a human donor with ulcerative colitis or Crohn's disease, or a healthy co-twin of an affected twin (not recorded which).

The chain carries TRBV20-1 and TRBJ1-3; absent DNA, TCRdb's TRBD1 call cannot be checked. Germline loops: CDR1 DFQATT, CDR2 SNEGSKA (reference sequence). The CDR3 consists of 16 residues. CDR3 sequence reads: CSAREGWAGQGNTIYF.

V gene TRBV5-5 combines with J gene TRBJ2-1. Germline V gene data show CDR1 as SGHKS and CDR2 as YYEKEE (reference sequence). This CDR3 is built from 13 residues. CDR3: CASSLSVGNEQFF.

This chain uses TRBV13 with TRBJ2-5; TCRdb gives TRBD1 as the D gene, but with no DNA this cannot be confirmed. CDR3 length: 12 residues. From germline, CDR1 is PRHDT and CDR2 FYEKMQ (reference sequence). The chain's CDR3 is CASKVGIETQYF. Together with reference TRBV13 and TRBJ2-5, the CDR3 gives the full variable domain: AAGVIQSPRHLIKEKRETATLKCYPIPRHDTVYWYQQGPGQDPQFLISFYEKMQSDKGSIPDRFSAQQFSDYHSELNMSSLELGDSALYFCASKVGIETQYFGPGTRLLVL.

The genes are TRBV24-1 and TRBJ1-1; the TRBD1 assignment by TCRdb is unverifiable without DNA. Germline-derived CDR1 and CDR2 are KGHDR and SFDVKD. The CDR3 loop spans 12 amino acids. CDR3: CATSEGGHEAFF.